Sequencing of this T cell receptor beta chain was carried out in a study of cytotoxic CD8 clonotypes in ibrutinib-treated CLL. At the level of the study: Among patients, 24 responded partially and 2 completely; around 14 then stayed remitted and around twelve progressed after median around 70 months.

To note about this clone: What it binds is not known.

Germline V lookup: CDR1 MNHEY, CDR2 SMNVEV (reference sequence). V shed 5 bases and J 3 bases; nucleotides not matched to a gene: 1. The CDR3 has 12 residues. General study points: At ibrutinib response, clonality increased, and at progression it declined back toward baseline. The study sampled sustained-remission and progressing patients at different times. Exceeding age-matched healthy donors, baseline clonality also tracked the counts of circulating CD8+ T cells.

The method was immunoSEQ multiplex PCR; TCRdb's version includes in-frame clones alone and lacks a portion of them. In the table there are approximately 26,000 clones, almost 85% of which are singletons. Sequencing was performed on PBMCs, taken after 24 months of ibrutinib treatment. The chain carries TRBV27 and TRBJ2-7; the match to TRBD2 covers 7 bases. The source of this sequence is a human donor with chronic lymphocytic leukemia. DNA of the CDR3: TGTGCCAGCAGTACGGGAGGCTACGAGCAGTACTTC. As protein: CASSTGGYEQYF.